The rows below give T cell receptor beta chains drawn from one sample of a study of immune evolution from preneoplasia to lung adenocarcinoma. Sequencing was performed with immunoSEQ multiplex PCR; in TCRdb, only in-frame clones are kept and a portion is missing. The sample comprises around 7,200 clones, roughly 80% of which are singletons, and approximately 2.9% rests with the top ten. Material for sequencing was FFPE minimally invasive lung adenocarcinoma tissue. These receptors were obtained from a person between 65 and 79 years old with lung adenocarcinoma. CDR3s include the opening cysteine and the closing phenylalanine or tryptophan.

>TRBJ1-1|TRBV5-1|14
CASSSSGGNTEAFF
>TRBJ2-5|TRBV7-6|13
CASRPTGQETQYF
>TRBJ2-7|TRBV4-2|17
CASSPQASWERTYEQYF
>TRBJ2-7|TRBV6-1|13
CASSRDREYEQYF
>TRBJ1-1|TRBV7-9|14
CASSYEWDSTEAFF
>TRBJ2-3|TRBV4-1|13
CASSPPGTDTQYF
>TRBJ2-2|TRBV5-1|14
CASSGDFNTGELFF
>TRBJ2-1|TRBV5-6|15
CASSFLSGQRNEQFF
>TRBJ2-7|TRBV5-1|14
CASSLDREPYEQYF
>TRBJ2-1|TRBV30|17
CAWRGLAGGSYGNEQFF
>TRBJ1-2|TRBV11-2|16
CASSSPGQQANYGYTF
>TRBJ2-7|TRBV7-6|14
CASSLGGVSYEQYF
>TRBJ2-4|TRBV4-2|15
CASSQDPIPGGEVDF
>TRBJ2-7|TRBV5-1|12
CASRDAGIEQYF
>TRBJ2-1|TRBV5-6|15
CASSSGQGHHNEQFF
>TRBJ1-2|TRBV5-1|13
CASSSGTAIGYTF
>TRBJ2-7|TRBV2|15
CASSSAPGQGYEQYF
>TRBJ2-7|TRBV2|15
CASKGLVGADYEQYF
>TRBJ1-2|TRBV27|15
CASSFTLGTDYGYTF
>TRBJ1-2|TRBV28|13
CATLTGGNYGYTF
>TRBJ2-5|TRBV6-1|18
CASSEAVRGLWYQETQYF
>TRBJ1-3|TRBV6-7|14
CASTLILSGNTIYF
>TRBJ2-7|TRBV10-2|11
CATNGGNEQYF
>TRBJ2-5|TRBV4-1|17
CASSQDGTASTQETQYF
>TRBJ2-1|TRBV30|14
CAWSDFGSYNEQFF
>TRBJ2-1|TRBV7-9|14
CASSPRTKVNEQFF
>TRBJ2-7|TRBV7-6|15
CASSPGTGTSHEQYF
>TRBJ2-7|TRBV6-6|15
CASSRRNTGEYEQYF
>TRBJ1-2|TRBV19|14
CASRMGRARDGYTF
>TRBJ2-4|TRBV6-5|14
CASSPQSGLNIQYF
>TRBJ1-2|TRBV30|14
CAWISPFDRDGYTF
>TRBJ2-7|TRBV19|15
CASSLLGGMLDEQYF
>TRBJ2-3|TRBV6-1|14
CASSENPRWDTQYF
>TRBJ1-1|TRBV6-5|15
CASANYRVRNTEAFF
>TRBJ1-2|TRBV6-5|15
CASSRQGGPVYGYTF